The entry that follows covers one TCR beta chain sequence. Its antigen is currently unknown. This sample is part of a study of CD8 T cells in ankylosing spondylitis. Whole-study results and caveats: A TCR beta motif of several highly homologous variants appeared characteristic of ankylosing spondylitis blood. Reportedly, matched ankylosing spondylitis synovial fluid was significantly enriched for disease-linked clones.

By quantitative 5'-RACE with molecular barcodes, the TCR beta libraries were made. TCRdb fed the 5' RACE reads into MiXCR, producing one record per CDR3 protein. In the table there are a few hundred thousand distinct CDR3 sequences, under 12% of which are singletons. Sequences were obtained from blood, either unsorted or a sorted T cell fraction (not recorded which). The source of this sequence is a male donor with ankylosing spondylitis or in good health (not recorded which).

The CDR3 sequence: CASSLSLAASTDTQYF. The CDR3, as DNA: TGTGCCAGCAGTCTGTCACTAGCGGCAAGCACAGATACGCAGTATTTT. The chain joins TRBV27 to TRBJ2-3; 8 bases agree with TRBD2. CDR1 MNHEY and CDR2 SMNVEV come from the germline V gene (reference sequence). The CDR3 contains 16 residues. Trimming took 5 bases from V and 0 from J; bases not matched to a gene: 7.